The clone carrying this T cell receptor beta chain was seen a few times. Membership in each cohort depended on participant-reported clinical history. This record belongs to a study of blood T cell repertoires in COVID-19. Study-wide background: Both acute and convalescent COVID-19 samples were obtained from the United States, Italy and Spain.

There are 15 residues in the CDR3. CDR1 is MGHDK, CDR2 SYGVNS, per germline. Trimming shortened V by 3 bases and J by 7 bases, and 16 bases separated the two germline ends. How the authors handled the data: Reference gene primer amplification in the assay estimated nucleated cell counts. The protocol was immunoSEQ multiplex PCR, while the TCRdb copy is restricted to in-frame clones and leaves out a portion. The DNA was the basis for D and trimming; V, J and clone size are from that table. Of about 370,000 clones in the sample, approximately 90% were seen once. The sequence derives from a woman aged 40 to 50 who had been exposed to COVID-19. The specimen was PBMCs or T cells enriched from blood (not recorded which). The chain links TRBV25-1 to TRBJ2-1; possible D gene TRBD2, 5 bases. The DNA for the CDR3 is TGTGCCAGCAGTGAGGATGAGAGGGAGAGGAATGAGCAGTTCTTC. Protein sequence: CASSEDERERNEQFF.